These 9 T cell receptor beta chains came from one sample sequenced in a study of cytomegalovirus exposure and HLA in healthy donors. Researchers ran the PCR with 60 Vbeta and 13 Jbeta primers. Assay used: immunoSEQ multiplex PCR; TCRdb lists only in-frame clones, some missing. This repertoire shows fewer than 80,000 clones, about 65% found once; its top ten account for around 25%. Specimen: PBMCs. The receptors were gathered from a man over 45 in good health and CMV-seropositive.

The V and J genes are TRBV6-1 and TRBJ2-2, with unresolved D. Per germline, CDR1 MNHNS and CDR2 SASEGT. V dropped 5 bases and J dropped 5 bases, with 6 bases sitting between them. The CDR3 extends over 12 amino acids. The CDR3 nucleotides read TGTGCCAGCAGTCATCAAACCGGGGAGCTGTTTTTT. It specifies CASSHQTGELFF.

In this sample, this clone turned up a few times. This chain uses TRBV9 with TRBJ2-3, with TRBD2 matching 10 bases. Trimming removed 4 bases from V and 4 bases from J; junction bases left unmatched: 15. Germline CDR1 reads SGDLS; CDR2 reads YYNGEE. The CDR3 length is 18 residues. CDR3 DNA sequence: TGTGCCAGCAGCCCCCGTCTCGAAGCGGGGGGGCGAGCAGATACGCAGTATTTT. Encoded protein: CASSPRLEAGGRADTQYF. The variable domain in full, completed from reference TRBV9 and TRBJ2-3, reads DSGVTQTPKHLITATGQRVTLRCSPRSGDLSVYWYQQSLDQGLQFLIQYYNGEERAKGNILERFSAQQFPDLHSELNLSSLELGDSALYFCASSPRLEAGGRADTQYFGPGTRLTVL.

The DNA for the CDR3 is TGTGCCAGCAGGGACAGTATCACAGATACGCAGTATTTT. Its protein is CASRDSITDTQYF. This chain connects TRBV18 to TRBJ2-3, with 7 bases lining up with TRBD1. The CDR3 covers 13 residues. Germline CDR1 and CDR2: KGHSH and LQKENI. V trimming: 8 bases; J trimming: 2 bases; junction bases outside the gene matches: 4.

V usage is TRBV7-9 and J usage is TRBJ1-1; TRBD1 might be the D (5 bases). Trimming pared 5 bases from V and 5 bases from J, leaving 15 bases between. Germline CDR1 and CDR2: SEHNR and FQNEAQ (reference sequence). The CDR3 sequence is 14 residues long. CDR3 DNA: TGTGCCAGCAGCAGCCGGACACTTTCGACTGAAGCTTTCTTT. This encodes CASSSRTLSTEAFF.

This chain uses TRBV6-5 with TRBJ2-1; D is possibly TRBD2 (7 bases). This CDR3 has 13 residues. Germline lookup yields CDR1 MNHEY and CDR2 SVGAGI. Trimming pared 2 bases from V and 10 bases from J, leaving 12 bases between. CDR3 DNA: TGTGCCAGCAGTTACAAGGGGGGGGGCGAGCAGTTCTTC. Residues: CASSYKGGGEQFF.

V is TRBV6-5 and J is TRBJ2-5; D possibly corresponds to TRBD2 (6 bases). The CDR3 contains 12 residues. CDR1 is MNHEY and CDR2 is SVGAGI in the germline V gene. With 6 bases removed from V and 5 bases from J, the gap between germline ends came to 10 bases. The CDR3 loop is CASSSSAETQYF. CDR3 sequence (DNA): TGTGCCAGCAGCTCTAGCGCCGAGACCCAGTACTTC.

The chain joins TRBV27 to TRBJ2-7; 11 bases align to TRBD1. The CDR3 has 15 amino acids. Germline V gene data show CDR1 as MNHEY and CDR2 as SMNVEV (reference sequence). J gave up 5 bases and V 5 bases, and 8 bases lay outside the gene matches. DNA for the CDR3: TGTGCCAGCAGTCCCCGGGACAGGGGGATGAACGAGCAGTACTTC. Its translation is CASSPRDRGMNEQYF.

The rearrangement links TRBV18 to TRBJ1-2, with D uncertain. Germline CDR1 KGHSH, CDR2 LQKENI. CDR3 size: 16 residues. The V end lost 2 bases, the J end lost 4 bases, and 17 bases lay between the germline ends. The CDR3 coding sequence is TGTGCCAGCTCACCAGGGCAGGTCCTACTAGGCTATGGCTACACCTTC. Amino acids: CASSPGQVLLGYGYTF.

The V gene is TRBV25-1, the J gene TRBJ2-7; tentatively, D is TRBD2 (6 bases). Trimming removed 3 bases at V and 2 bases at J, with 14 bases between. CDR1 is MGHDK, CDR2 SYGVNS, per germline. The CDR3 is 15 residues long. Here the CDR3 reads CASSDDGRGTYEQYF. In nucleotides, the CDR3 is TGTGCCAGCAGTGACGATGGACGGGGGACCTACGAGCAGTACTTC.